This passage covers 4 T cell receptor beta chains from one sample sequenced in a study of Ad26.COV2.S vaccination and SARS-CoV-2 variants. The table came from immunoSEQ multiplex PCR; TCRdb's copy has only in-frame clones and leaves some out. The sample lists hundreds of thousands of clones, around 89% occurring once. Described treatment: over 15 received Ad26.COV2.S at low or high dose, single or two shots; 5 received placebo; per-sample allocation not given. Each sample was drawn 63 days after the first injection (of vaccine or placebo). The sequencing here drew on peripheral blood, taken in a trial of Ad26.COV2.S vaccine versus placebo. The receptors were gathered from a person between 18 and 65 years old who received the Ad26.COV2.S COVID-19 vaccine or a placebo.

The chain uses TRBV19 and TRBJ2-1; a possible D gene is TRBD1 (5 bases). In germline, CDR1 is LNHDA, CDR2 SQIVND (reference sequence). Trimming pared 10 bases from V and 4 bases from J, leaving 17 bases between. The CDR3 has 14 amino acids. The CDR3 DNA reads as TGTGCCACCCAACTCCAGGGTGGATACAATGAGCAGTTCTTC. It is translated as CATQLQGGYNEQFF.

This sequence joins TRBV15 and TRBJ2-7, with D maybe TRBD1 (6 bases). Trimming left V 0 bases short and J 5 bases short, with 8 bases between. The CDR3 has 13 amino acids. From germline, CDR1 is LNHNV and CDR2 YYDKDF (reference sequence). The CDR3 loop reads CATSRDRGHEQYF. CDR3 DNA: TGTGCCACCAGCAGAGACAGGGGCCACGAGCAGTACTTC.

The CDR3 sequence is CATSDQTGSDQPQHF. The DNA of the CDR3 is TGTGCCACCAGTGATCAGACAGGGTCCGACCAGCCCCAGCATTTT. The chain recombines TRBV24-1 with TRBJ1-5, with 7 bases lining up with TRBD1. Germline V lookup: CDR1 KGHDR, CDR2 SFDVKD. This CDR3 contains 15 residues. With V trimmed by 3 bases and J by 7 bases, 8 bases remained unmatched.

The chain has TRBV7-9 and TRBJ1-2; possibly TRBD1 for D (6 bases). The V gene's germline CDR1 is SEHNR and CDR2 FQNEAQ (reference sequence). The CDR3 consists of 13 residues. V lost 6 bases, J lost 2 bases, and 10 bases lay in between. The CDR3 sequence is CASSSTGNYGYTF. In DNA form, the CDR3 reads TGTGCCAGCAGTTCTACAGGGAACTATGGCTACACCTTC. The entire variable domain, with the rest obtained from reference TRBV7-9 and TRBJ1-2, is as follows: DTGVSQNPRHKITKRGQNVTFRCDPISEHNRLYWYRQTLGQGPEFLTYFQNEAQLEKSRLLSDRFSAERPKGSFSTLEIQRTEQGDSAMYLCASSSTGNYGYTFGSGTRLTVV.